This is a list of T cell receptor beta chains from one sample in a study of shared clonotypes between healthy human individuals. Sequenced by immunoSEQ multiplex PCR; TCRdb stores in-frame clones only, minus some. The sample lists about half a million clones, roughly 80% occurring once. The sequenced material came from PBMCs. The receptors stem from a middle-aged woman in good health. Some clones in this sample may be carry-over from other donors' samples. The CDR3 runs from the conserved cysteine through the conserved F or W. The D gene is left open where the match is weak. Clone size is stated in some rows and not others, as once, few, many or a class when expanded.

D	V	size	J	CDR3	DNA
NA	TRBV30	NA	TRBJ1-5	CAWSVRADQPQHF	TGTGCCTGGAGTGTCCGCGCGGATCAGCCCCAGCATTTT
TRBD1	TRBV10-3	many	TRBJ2-7	CAISEGQGAYEQYF	TGTGCCATCAGTGAAGGACAGGGGGCGTACGAGCAGTACTTC
TRBD1	TRBV18	NA	TRBJ2-1	CASSPGTGANEQFF	TGTGCCAGCTCACCAGGGACAGGGGCCAATGAGCAGTTCTTC
TRBD1	TRBV5-6	NA	TRBJ2-7	CASSLLGQGDYEQYF	TGTGCCAGCAGTCTTCTTGGACAGGGGGACTACGAGCAGTACTTC
NA	TRBV9	NA	TRBJ2-1	CASSVDTGYNEQFF	TGTGCCAGCAGCGTAGATACGGGATACAATGAGCAGTTCTTC
NA	TRBV21-1	NA	TRBJ1-5	CASSKPRTGRVWDSNQPQHF	TGTGCCAGCAGCAAACCGCGGACAGGGAGGGTTTGGGATAGCAATCAGCCCCAGCATTTT
TRBD2	TRBV7-3	NA	TRBJ2-3	CASSRGLGLALDTQYF	TGTGCCAGCAGCCGGGGGCTGGGACTAGCGTTAGATACGCAGTATTTT
NA	TRBV15	once	TRBJ2-7	CATSRDPGAPYEQYF	TGTGCCACCAGCAGAGACCCCGGGGCGCCCTACGAGCAGTACTTC
NA	TRBV15	few	TRBJ2-5	CATSRLGGETQYF	TGTGCCACCAGTCGGTTGGGGGGTGAGACCCAGTACTTC
NA	TRBV6-6	once	TRBJ2-7	CASSYSTPSSGEQYF	TGTGCCAGCAGTTACTCGACCCCATCGTCGGGGGAGCAGTACTTC
NA	TRBV5-1	NA	TRBJ2-3	CASSLAGIAADTQYF	TGCGCCAGCAGCTTGGCCGGAATAGCAGCAGATACGCAGTATTTT
NA	TRBV5-1	NA	TRBJ2-1	CASSSRLLTSSYNEQFF	TGCGCCAGCAGCTCCCGACTACTAACGAGCTCCTACAATGAGCAGTTCTTC
NA	TRBV5-1	few	TRBJ1-3	CASSLEGVIGNTIYF	TGCGCCAGCAGCTTAGAGGGGGTAATTGGAAACACCATATATTTT
NA	TRBV5-1	NA	TRBJ1-1	CASSLGIMNTEAFF	TGCGCCAGCAGCTTGGGGATCATGAACACTGAAGCTTTCTTT
NA	TRBV6-1	NA	TRBJ2-5	CASIRRETQYF	TGTGCCAGCATCCGCCGTGAGACCCAGTACTTC
NA	TRBV5-4	NA	TRBJ2-7	CASSLDLAGYEQYF	TGTGCCAGCAGCTTGGACCTGGCAGGGTACGAGCAGTACTTC
NA	TRBV7-8	NA	TRBJ1-3	CASSLALLGGNTIYF	TGTGCCAGCAGCTTAGCTCTTCTCGGGGGAAACACCATATATTTT
TRBD2	TRBV11-2	once	TRBJ2-2	CASSKRLAGGFANTGELFF	TGTGCCAGCAGCAAGCGACTAGCGGGAGGGTTCGCGAACACCGGGGAGCTGTTTTTT
NA	TRBV10-3	NA	TRBJ2-1	CAISESEKEQFF	TGTGCCATCAGTGAGTCAGAGAAGGAGCAGTTCTTC
NA	TRBV7-8	NA	TRBJ2-7	CASSLEPGNHYEQYF	TGTGCCAGCAGCTTAGAACCTGGCAACCACTACGAGCAGTACTTC
NA	TRBV4-1	once	TRBJ2-1	CASSLTGGSSNEQFF	TGCGCCAGCAGCCTGACCGGGGGTTCTTCGAATGAGCAGTTCTTC
TRBD1	TRBV9	NA	TRBJ1-1	CASSLGTGNTEAFF	TGTGCCAGCAGCCTTGGGACAGGGAACACTGAAGCTTTCTTT
TRBD2	TRBV11-2	NA	TRBJ2-5	CASSLQTPLAGGIQETQYF	TGTGCCAGCAGCCTACAGACCCCACTAGCGGGAGGAATCCAAGAGACCCAGTACTTC
NA	TRBV4-3	NA	TRBJ1-2	CASSQAGAGYTF	TGCGCCAGCAGCCAAGCTGGGGCCGGCTACACCTTC
TRBD1	TRBV19	NA	TRBJ2-7	CASSIETGSYEQYF	TGTGCCAGTAGTATCGAGACAGGGTCCTACGAGCAGTACTTC
NA	TRBV28	NA	TRBJ1-5	CASRPQEDYQPQHF	TGTGCCAGCAGGCCACAGGAGGACTATCAGCCCCAGCATTTT
NA	TRBV27	NA	TRBJ1-2	CASSSGRVWTF	TGTGCCAGCAGTTCGGGTAGAGTGTGGACCTTC
TRBD2	TRBV4-1	NA	TRBJ2-1	CASSQGSSGIYNEQFF	TGCGCCAGCAGCCAAGGTTCTAGCGGAATTTACAATGAGCAGTTCTTC
NA	TRBV5-1	few	TRBJ1-1	CASSFTSINTEAFF	TGCGCCAGCAGCTTCACCAGCATCAACACTGAAGCTTTCTTT
NA	TRBV18	many	TRBJ1-1	CASSPRGGVSAFF	TGTGCCAGCTCACCAAGGGGCGGGGTTTCGGCTTTCTTT
NA	TRBV7-9	NA	TRBJ1-2	CASSPEGGWGYTF	TGTGCCAGCAGCCCGGAGGGGGGATGGGGCTACACCTTC
NA	TRBV21-1	NA	TRBJ2-7	CASSKDLAGSLYYEQYF	TGTGCCAGCAGCAAGGATCTAGCGGGAAGCCTCTACTACGAGCAGTACTTC
NA	TRBV2	many	TRBJ2-7	CASRLLGDGRYEQYF	TGTGCCAGCAGGCTTCTCGGGGACGGGCGCTACGAGCAGTACTTC
TRBD1	TRBV7-7	NA	TRBJ2-5	CASSPGQGPPETQYF	TGTGCTAGCAGCCCAGGACAGGGGCCCCCAGAGACCCAGTACTTC
TRBD1	TRBV30	NA	TRBJ1-1	CAWSDRDRGNTEAFF	TGTGCCTGGAGTGACCGGGACAGGGGGAACACTGAAGCTTTCTTT
NA	TRBV20-1	NA	TRBJ2-7	CSATGPYEQYF	TGCAGTGCTACGGGGCCTTACGAGCAGTACTTC
NA	TRBV16	NA	TRBJ2-3	CASSLARRGDTQYF	TGTGCCAGCAGCCTCGCACGAAGAGGGGATACGCAGTATTTT
NA	TRBV6-5	NA	TRBJ1-1	CASSYEGKPEAFF	TGTGCCAGCAGTTACGAGGGGAAGCCTGAAGCTTTCTTT
NA	TRBV6-1	NA	TRBJ2-2	CASSATGTGELFF	TGTGCCAGCAGTGCCACCGGGACAGGGGAGCTGTTTTTT
NA	TRBV7-2	once	TRBJ2-2	CAAAPTITGELFF	TGTGCCGCAGCTCCCACCATCACCGGGGAGCTGTTTTTT
NA	TRBV28	NA	TRBJ2-7	CASSPRRNSFSYEQYF	TGTGCCAGCAGCCCACGACGGAACTCTTTCTCCTACGAGCAGTACTTC
NA	TRBV7-3	NA	TRBJ1-1	CASSPLSGGPEAFF	TGTGCCAGCAGCCCTCTTTCGGGGGGACCTGAAGCTTTCTTT
TRBD1	TRBV5-4	few	TRBJ2-7	CASSLGTGGLNEQYF	TGTGCCAGCAGCTTGGGGACAGGGGGGCTCAACGAGCAGTACTTC
NA	TRBV18	once	TRBJ2-1	CASSARDPPYNEQFF	TGTGCCAGCTCAGCCAGGGACCCTCCCTACAATGAGCAGTTCTTC
NA	TRBV25-1	NA	TRBJ2-2	CASSGTVDTGELFF	TGTGCCAGCAGTGGGACGGTAGACACCGGGGAGCTGTTTTTT
TRBD1	TRBV19	NA	TRBJ1-1	CASSARGARQGRTTEAFF	TGTGCCAGTAGTGCCAGGGGGGCCAGACAGGGTAGGACCACTGAAGCTTTCTTT